This T cell receptor beta chain is from a study of blood T cell repertoires in COVID-19. About the research overall: Acute-phase and convalescent COVID-19 samples originated in the United States, Italy and Spain.

J lost 9 bases, V lost 6 bases, and 13 bases had no gene match. There are 16 residues in the CDR3. Germline V gene data show CDR1 as MNHEY and CDR2 as SMNVEV (reference sequence). The data were produced by immunoSEQ multiplex PCR, yet TCRdb's version contains in-frame clones alone and is incomplete. The sample lists almost 250,000 clones, roughly 90% occurring once. The chain couples TRBV27 to TRBJ2-4; 11 nucleotides agree with TRBD2. This TCR came from a woman in her twenties or thirties who had recovered from COVID-19. The specimen sequenced was PBMCs or T cells enriched from blood (not recorded which). The CDR3 region is CASRTFIAGGPGIQYF. CDR3 in DNA: TGTGCCAGCAGGACCTTCATAGCGGGAGGGCCGGGCATTCAGTACTTC.